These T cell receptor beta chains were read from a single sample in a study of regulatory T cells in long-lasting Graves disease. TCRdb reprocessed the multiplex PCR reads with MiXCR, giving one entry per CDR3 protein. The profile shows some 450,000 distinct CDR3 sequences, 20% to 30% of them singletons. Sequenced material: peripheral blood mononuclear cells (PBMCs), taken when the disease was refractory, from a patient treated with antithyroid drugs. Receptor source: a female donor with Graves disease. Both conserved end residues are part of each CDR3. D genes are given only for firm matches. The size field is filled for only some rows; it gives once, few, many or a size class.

CATSDGGNYEQYF	TGTGCCACCAGTGACGGAGGGAACTACGAGCAGTACTTC	TRBV24-1	TRBJ2-7	.	13	few
CASSQTGPGVSPQHF	TGTGCCAGCAGCCAGACCGGGCCTGGCGTCAGCCCCCAGCATTTT	TRBV3-1	TRBJ1-5	.	15	many
CASTTGGRGAFF	TGTGCCAGCACCACTGGGGGCAGGGGAGCTTTCTTT	TRBV28	TRBJ1-1	.	12	.
CSAHTGTGAIANEKLFF	TGCAGTGCTCACACCGGGACAGGGGCAATAGCTAATGAAAAACTGTTTTTT	TRBV20-1	TRBJ1-4	TRBD1	17	.
CASISLDWGYTF	TGTGCCAGTATAAGCCTGGATTGGGGCTACACCTTC	TRBV19	TRBJ1-2	.	12	.
CASSRDRLTLSTEAFF	TGTGCCAGCAGTAGGGACAGGCTCACTCTGAGCACTGAAGCTTTCTTT	TRBV7-9	TRBJ1-1	TRBD1	16	few
CASRPVGFREQYF	TGTGCCAGCAGGCCCGTAGGGTTTCGCGAGCAGTACTTC	TRBV12-3/TRBV12-4	TRBJ2-7	.	13	many
CASSPGGVGAFF	TGTGCCAGCAGCCCAGGAGGGGTCGGGGCTTTCTTT	TRBV3-1	TRBJ1-1	.	12	few
CAWRRVTSGANVLTF	TGTGCCTGGAGAAGGGTGACCTCTGGGGCCAACGTCCTGACTTTC	TRBV30	TRBJ2-6	.	15	.
CASSSLQDRETQYF	TGTGCCAGCAGCTCACTGCAGGACCGAGAGACCCAGTACTTC	TRBV7-9	TRBJ2-5	.	14	many
CASSLRSGVGSYEQYF	TGTGCCAGCAGCTTACGTTCGGGAGTAGGTAGCTACGAGCAGTACTTC	TRBV7-8	TRBJ2-7	.	16	.
CASSLPRTGQAFF	TGTGCCAGCAGCTTGCCCCGGACCGGGCAAGCTTTCTTT	TRBV5-5	TRBJ1-1	.	13	.
CASREAGSSYEQYF	TGTGCCAGCAGGGAAGCAGGGTCGTCCTACGAGCAGTACTTC	TRBV6-2/TRBV6-3	TRBJ2-7	.	14	many
CSVEGTGGTGELFF	TGCAGCGTTGAAGGGACAGGGGGCACCGGGGAGCTGTTTTTT	TRBV29-1	TRBJ2-2	TRBD1	14	.
CASSWTGADGYTF	TGCGCCAGCAGCTGGACAGGGGCGGATGGCTACACCTTC	TRBV5-1	TRBJ1-2	TRBD1	13	many
CATSRDRQSGELFF	TGTGCCACCAGCAGAGATCGGCAATCCGGGGAGCTGTTTTTT	TRBV15	TRBJ2-2	.	14	few
CASSPSGQLNQPQHF	TGCGCCAGCAGCCCGTCGGGACAGCTAAATCAGCCCCAGCATTTT	TRBV5-1	TRBJ1-5	TRBD1	15	.
CASSAGQSAQETQYF	TGTGCCAGCAGTGCGGGACAGAGCGCCCAAGAGACCCAGTACTTC	TRBV2	TRBJ2-5	TRBD1	15	many
CASSYLRSTGPYGYTF	TGTGCCAGCAGCTATCTCCGTTCGACAGGCCCTTATGGCTACACCTTC	TRBV28	TRBJ1-2	.	16	many
CASSRSTGRQETQYF	TGTGCCAGCAGTAGATCGACAGGAAGGCAAGAGACCCAGTACTTC	TRBV12-3/TRBV12-4	TRBJ2-5	.	15	many
CASSRVKRGSYGQYF	TGTGCCAGCAGCCGTGTGAAGCGGGGGAGCTACGGGCAGTACTTC	TRBV13	TRBJ2-7	TRBD2	15	.
CASTKRREGRQETQYF	TGTGCCAGCACCAAAAGGAGGGAGGGCAGGCAAGAGACCCAGTACTTC	TRBV2	TRBJ2-5	TRBD2	16	few
CASREPGREETQYF	TGTGCCAGCAGGGAACCGGGACGGGAAGAGACCCAGTACTTC	TRBV28	TRBJ2-5	.	14	many
CASSYAGVRYNEQFF	TGTGCCAGCAGTTACGCGGGAGTCAGGTACAATGAGCAGTTCTTC	TRBV6-1	TRBJ2-1	TRBD2	15	.
CATTTRPTNYGYTF	TGTGCCACCACTACACGACCAACTAACTATGGCTACACCTTC	TRBV28	TRBJ1-2	.	14	many
CASSFPQGSSYEQYF	TGTGCCAGCAGTTTCCCCCAGGGGAGCTCCTACGAGCAGTACTTC	TRBV28	TRBJ2-7	.	15	many
CASSLGGAVTVVGYTF	TGTGCCAGCAGCTTAGGTGGAGCCGTCACGGTAGTTGGCTACACCTTC	TRBV7-2	TRBJ1-2	.	16	.
CSAVEEGGGYTF	TGCAGTGCGGTTGAGGAGGGGGGTGGCTACACCTTC	TRBV20-1	TRBJ1-2	.	12	many
CSARGGQFYYEQYF	TGCAGTGCTAGAGGCGGACAGTTTTATTACGAGCAGTACTTC	TRBV20-1	TRBJ2-7	.	14	few
CASSSLYGGDYGYTF	TGTGCCAGCAGCTCCCTTTATGGGGGCGACTATGGCTACACCTTC	TRBV7-2	TRBJ1-2	.	15	.
CASSLVGAWGEQYF	TGCGCCAGCAGCTTGGTGGGGGCATGGGGGGAGCAGTACTTC	TRBV5-1	TRBJ2-7	.	14	few
CASSTRGQGYNSPLHF	TGTGCCAGCAGCACCCGAGGACAGGGGTATAATTCACCCCTCCACTTT	TRBV7-9	TRBJ1-6	TRBD1	16	.
CASSHISYEQYF	TGTGCCAGCAGTCACATCTCCTACGAGCAGTACTTC	TRBV6-2/TRBV6-3	TRBJ2-7	.	12	.
CASVKGGTGTEAFF	TGTGCCAGCGTAAAAGGGGGGACGGGCACTGAAGCTTTCTTT	TRBV6-1	TRBJ1-1	.	14	many
CASSLGAGEGHEQYF	TGTGCCAGCAGCTTAGGGGCAGGGGAAGGCCACGAGCAGTACTTC	TRBV7-9	TRBJ2-7	.	15	.
CASSGTSAGANVLTF	TGTGCCAGCAGTGGGACTAGCGCCGGGGCCAACGTCCTGACTTTC	TRBV2	TRBJ2-6	TRBD2	15	many
CASSTAYARGPGYEQYF	TGTGCCAGTAGTACCGCCTACGCTCGGGGACCGGGCTACGAGCAGTACTTC	TRBV19	TRBJ2-7	.	17	few
CASSQENPTSGRANRYEQYF	TGCGCCAGCAGCCAAGAAAATCCGACTAGCGGGAGGGCCAACCGATACGAGCAGTACTTC	TRBV4-1	TRBJ2-7	TRBD2	20	.
CASSQSPTVRGSYEQYF	TGTGCCAGCAGCCAAAGTCCTACAGTCAGGGGATCCTACGAGCAGTACTTC	TRBV14	TRBJ2-7	.	17	.